This T cell receptor (beta chain) was recovered during a study of blood T cell repertoires in COVID-19. Looking at the study overall: COVID-19 samples from acute and convalescent phases originated in the United States, Italy and Spain. The cDNA or gDNA used as material had been derived from T cells, B-cell-depleted T cells, or PBMCs.

The V gene's germline CDR1 is SGHRS and CDR2 YFSETQ. Trimming removed 4 bases from V and 13 bases from J; junction bases left unmatched: 10. The CDR3 length is 14 residues. Methods used by the authors: Quantification of nucleated cells was approximated via reference gene primer amplification. The table came from immunoSEQ multiplex PCR; TCRdb's copy has only in-frame clones and leaves some out. The V and J calls and clone size were taken over from that table, and D and trimming were inferred from the DNA. Of 65,000 or so clones listed, about nine tenths were seen once; the top ten hold approximately 3%.

The rearrangement uses TRBV5-1 and TRBJ2-1; TRBD2 matches at 11 bases. This TCR derives from a man between 45 and 60 years old with active COVID-19. Source material: peripheral blood. The CDR3 DNA sequence: TGCGCCAGCAGCCCCCGTGAGCTAGCGGGGGGTCAGTTCTTC. It yields the protein CASSPRELAGGQFF. The complete variable domain, with remaining parts taken from reference TRBV5-1 and TRBJ2-1, reads KAGVTQTPRYLIKTRGQQVTLSCSPISGHRSVSWYQQTPGQGLQFLFEYFSETQRNKGNFPGRFSGRQFSNSRSEMNVSTLELGDSALYLCASSPRELAGGQFFGPGTRLTVL.